This T cell receptor beta chain appears in the sequencing data of a study of Ad26.COV2.S vaccination and SARS-CoV-2 variants. Study overall: Participants got Ad26.COV2.S intramuscularly, once or twice 56 days apart.

Specified treatment: some 20 received Ad26.COV2.S at low or high dose, single or two shots; roughly five received placebo; per-sample allocation not given. Day 63 after the first injection of vaccine or placebo was the sampling time. Method: immunoSEQ multiplex PCR; TCRdb's copy keeps in-frame clones and lacks some. Of 360,000 or so clones in the sample, around nine tenths were seen once. Findings of the study overall: Assessments of TCR breadth and depth may have underestimated the total T cell responses. Vaccinees reportedly had broad spike-specific CD8+ and CD4+ T cell responses. Vaccine and placebo recipients had comparable breadth of non-spike TCRs.

V was cut by 2 bases and J by 14 bases, with 15 bases left in between. The CDR3 is made up of 12 amino acids. The V gene's germline CDR1 is MNHEY and CDR2 SVGAGI. Details on this clone: Its antigen is not known.

The material was peripheral blood, obtained in a trial of Ad26.COV2.S vaccine versus placebo. The sequence was obtained from a person between 18 and 65 years old who received the Ad26.COV2.S COVID-19 vaccine or a placebo. V is TRBV6-5 and J is TRBJ1-1, with no clear D. This chain's CDR3 is CASSYTDGARFF. CDR3 sequence (DNA): TGTGCCAGCAGTTACACCGACGGTGCGCGGTTCTTT.